The next 24 T cell receptor beta chains were all read from a single sample in a study of cytomegalovirus exposure and HLA in healthy donors. PCR was performed using 60 Vbeta and 13 Jbeta primers. Clones were sequenced by immunoSEQ multiplex PCR, and TCRdb holds only the in-frame ones, with some missing. The data contain about 120,000 clones, around three quarters of them singletons. Material: PBMCs. The receptors derive from a man aged 18 to 29 in good health and CMV-seronegative.

V is TRBV7-9 and J is TRBJ2-3, with D possibly TRBD2 on 5 matching bases. Deletions cut 5 bases from V and 1 base from J, with 19 bases between. The CDR3 totals 17 residues. Germline V gene data show CDR1 as SEHNR and CDR2 as FQNEAQ (reference sequence). The CDR3 reads CASSVTRLLAGTDTQYF. In DNA, the CDR3 is TGTGCCAGCAGCGTCACTAGGCTTCTAGCAGGCACAGATACGCAGTATTTT.

J is TRBJ2-2 and V is TRBV9, with TRBD2 matching 7 bases. There are 16 residues in the CDR3. J gave up 6 bases and V 5 bases, and 13 bases lay outside the gene matches. The germline V gene encodes CDR1 SGDLS and CDR2 YYNGEE. CDR3 residues: CASRSPGLQISGELFF. In DNA, the CDR3 is TGTGCCAGCAGGTCACCGGGACTACAGATTTCCGGGGAGCTGTTTTTT. The full variable domain, its missing parts supplied by reference TRBV9 and TRBJ2-2, is DSGVTQTPKHLITATGQRVTLRCSPRSGDLSVYWYQQSLDQGLQFLIQYYNGEERAKGNILERFSAQQFPDLHSELNLSSLELGDSALYFCASRSPGLQISGELFFGEGSRLTVL.

This clone was seen more than once but under ten times. Its ends do not fully match the called genes, so a read error is possible. The V and J genes are TRBV7-7 and TRBJ2-5; 10 bases fit TRBD2. Per the germline V gene, CDR1 is SSHAT and CDR2 is FNYEAQ (reference sequence). This CDR3 has 15 amino acids. The CDR3 nucleotides read TGTGCTAGCAGCCGACTAGCGGGCCTCCAAGAGACCCAGTACTTC. Protein product: CASSRLAGLQETQYF.

The chain has TRBV4-1 and TRBJ2-7; D is perhaps TRBD1 (5 bases). In germline, CDR1 is MGHRA, CDR2 YSYEKL. This CDR3 spans 12 amino acids. With 5 bases removed from V and 7 bases from J, the gap between germline ends came to 12 bases. The CDR3 is CASSGPGIEQYV. In DNA form, the CDR3 reads TGCGCCAGCAGCGGACCAGGGATTGAGCAGTACGTC.

The rearrangement uses TRBV10-1 and TRBJ1-1, with D possibly TRBD1 on 6 matching bases. The germline V gene encodes CDR1 WNHNN and CDR2 SYGVQD (reference sequence). The CDR3 loop spans 13 amino acids. V was clipped by 2 bases and J by 4 bases, with 8 bases between them. As DNA, the CDR3 is TGCGCCAGCAGTGAGCAGGGGTCCACTGAAGCTTTCTTT. Translated, it gives CASSEQGSTEAFF.

The chain uses TRBV11-2 and TRBJ1-1; no clear D. The CDR3 runs 13 residues. CDR1 is SGHAT and CDR2 is FQNNGV in the germline V gene. Trimming took off 1 base at V and 5 bases at J, with 8 bases between the two ends. The CDR3 DNA follows: TGTGCCAGCAGCTTAGGGAGGGATACTGAAGCTTTCTTT. It is translated as CASSLGRDTEAFF.

For the CDR3, the DNA is TGCGCCAGCAGCTTCGGACAAACTCAAGAGACCCAGTACTTC. Translating gives CASSFGQTQETQYF. The chain couples TRBV5-1 to TRBJ2-5, with D possibly matching TRBD1 (5 bases). The CDR3 is made up of 14 amino acids. CDR1 and CDR2 from the germline V gene are SGHRS and YFSETQ. The V end lost 2 bases, the J end lost 2 bases, and 10 bases lay between the germline ends.

This chain uses TRBV18 with TRBJ1-1; weak D call: TRBD1 (6 bases). Per the germline V gene, CDR1 is KGHSH and CDR2 is LQKENI. CDR3 size: 16 residues. The V gene lost 0 bases and the J gene lost 10 bases, with 21 bases spanning the gap. This CDR3 is CASSPPLQGGVGGAFF. Written as DNA, the CDR3 is TGTGCCAGCTCACCACCGCTACAGGGTGGTGTAGGCGGAGCTTTCTTT.

The chain is built from TRBV27 and TRBJ1-1; D remains ambiguous. The CDR3 runs 13 residues. Germline V gene data show CDR1 as MNHEY and CDR2 as SMNVEV (reference sequence). Trimming removed 8 bases at V and 0 bases at J, with 10 bases between. CDR3 in DNA: TGTGCCAGCGGTGTTACAATGAACACTGAAGCTTTCTTT. Protein sequence: CASGVTMNTEAFF.

V is TRBV15 and J is TRBJ2-7; TRBD2 matches 8 bases. From germline, CDR1 is LNHNV and CDR2 YYDKDF (reference sequence). CDR3 length: 14 residues. The V gene end was trimmed by 0 bases and the J gene end by 4 bases; junction bases not matched to a gene: 2. The CDR3 region is CATSREASGYEQYV. CDR3 bases: TGTGCCACCAGCAGAGAGGCTAGCGGGTACGAGCAGTACGTC.

The chain couples TRBV29-1 to TRBJ1-2; TRBD1 matches at 8 bases. CDR1 and CDR2 (germline): SQVTM, ANQGSEA. Trimming cost V 0 bases and J 13 bases; bases outside gene matches: 10. The CDR3 is made up of 13 amino acids. CDR3 sequence: CSVEEVDREGFTF. The CDR3, as DNA: TGCAGCGTTGAAGAAGTGGACAGGGAAGGTTTCACCTTC.

This clone was seen a handful of times. This chain links TRBV2 with TRBJ2-7; 10 bases agree with TRBD1. With 7 bases clipped from V and 7 bases from J, the junction kept 19 bases outside the gene matches. Per the germline V gene, CDR1 is SNHLY and CDR2 is FYNNEI. The CDR3 is 17 residues long. The CDR3 loop reads CASTVGPMGQGFGEQYF. The CDR3 DNA reads as TGTGCCAGCACTGTCGGTCCCATGGGACAGGGGTTCGGAGAGCAGTACTTC. Complete variable domain (other parts from reference TRBV2 and TRBJ2-7): EPEVTQTPSHQVTQMGQEVILRCVPISNHLYFYWYRQILGQKVEFLVSFYNNEISEKSEIFDDQFSVERPDGSNFTLKIRSTKLEDSAMYFCASTVGPMGQGFGEQYFGPGTRLTVT.

The V call is TRBV27, the J call TRBJ2-1; 7 bases map to TRBD2. The CDR3 has 13 amino acids. The junction had 5 bases not matched to a gene; V was cut back by 5 bases and J by 7 bases. The germline V gene has CDR1 MNHEY and CDR2 SMNVEV (reference sequence). The CDR3 DNA sequence: TGTGCCAGCAGTAGACCCGGGGGGAATGAGCAGTTCTTC. Its translation: CASSRPGGNEQFF.

This chain uses TRBV6-6 with TRBJ2-7; a possible D gene is TRBD1 (6 bases). CDR1 and CDR2 (germline): MNHNY, SVGAGI (reference sequence). Deletions cut 6 bases from V and 1 base from J, with 10 bases between. The CDR3 runs to 13 residues. CDR3 in DNA: TGTGCCAGCAGAAGGGACACTTCCTACGAGCAGTACTTC. This sequence encodes CASRRDTSYEQYF.

The rearrangement uses TRBV19 and TRBJ2-7, with 8 bases identical to TRBD1. Germline V lookup: CDR1 LNHDA, CDR2 SQIVND (reference sequence). V gave up 1 base and J gave up 3 bases; unmatched junction bases: 5. CDR3 length equals 15 residues. In DNA, the CDR3 is TGTGCCAGTAGTATAGTCTCAGGACAGGGCTACGAGCAGTACTTC. The encoded protein is CASSIVSGQGYEQYF.

The V and J genes are TRBV5-1 and TRBJ2-5; 10 nucleotides agree with TRBD2. CDR1 and CDR2 from the germline V gene are SGHRS and YFSETQ. CDR3 length equals 18 residues. V shed 0 bases, J shed 3 bases, and the junction held 11 bases outside the gene matches. DNA of the CDR3: TGCGCCAGCAGCTTGGTTTCGGCTAGCGGGAGAAATAAAGAGACCCAGTACTTC. Translating gives CASSLVSASGRNKETQYF.

The V gene is TRBV11-1, the J gene TRBJ2-5; weak D call: TRBD2 (5 bases). There are 13 residues in the CDR3. The germline V gene has CDR1 SGHAT and CDR2 FQDESV (reference sequence). V was trimmed by 7 bases and J by 11 bases, leaving 20 bases between them. CDR3: CASTRPGLPEQYF. The CDR3 DNA reads as TGTGCCAGCACCCGTCCCGGACTCCCGGAGCAGTACTTC.

The genes are TRBV19 and TRBJ2-7, with 12 bases aligning to TRBD2. This CDR3 contains 15 residues. The V gene end was trimmed by 4 bases and the J gene end by 6 bases; junction bases not matched to a gene: 7. Germline CDR1 reads LNHDA; CDR2 reads SQIVND (reference sequence). The CDR3 loop reads CASSSSLAGGREQYF. Written as DNA, the CDR3 is TGTGCCAGTAGTAGCTCTCTAGCGGGAGGGCGCGAGCAGTACTTC.

There are a few counts of this clone. This chain joins TRBV6-5 and TRBJ1-1; D possibly corresponds to TRBD1 (6 bases). The CDR3 has 15 residues. V was pared by 5 bases and J by 3 bases, with 16 bases between. CDR1 is MNHEY and CDR2 is SVGAGI in the germline V gene. CDR3 amino acids: CASSPSGGRYTEAFF. CDR3 coding DNA: TGTGCCAGCAGTCCATCCGGGGGGCGGTACACTGAAGCTTTCTTT.

The rearrangement uses TRBV19 and TRBJ2-7; 11 bases line up with TRBD2. The germline V gene encodes CDR1 LNHDA and CDR2 SQIVND (reference sequence). The CDR3 runs 15 residues. The V segment lost 5 bases and the J segment 3 bases; nucleotides outside the gene matches: 6. The CDR3 sequence: CASSYASGGNYEQYF. CDR3 DNA sequence: TGTGCCAGTAGTTACGCTAGCGGGGGGAACTACGAGCAGTACTTC.

The chain links TRBV19 to TRBJ2-1, with 10 positions matching TRBD2. The V gene's germline CDR1 is LNHDA and CDR2 SQIVND (reference sequence). The CDR3 covers 16 residues. After removal of 9 bases from V and 0 bases from J, the junction contained 8 bases not matched to a gene. DNA for the CDR3: TGTGCCAGCATTCCCGGGACTAGCGACTCCTACAATGAGCAGTTCTTC. Translating it yields CASIPGTSDSYNEQFF.

The chain links TRBV18 to TRBJ1-2; 7 bases align to TRBD1. V was pared by 6 bases and J by 4 bases, with 2 bases of the junction left unmatched. The germline gives CDR1 KGHSH, CDR2 LQKENI. The CDR3 length is 12 residues. The CDR3 sequence is CASSGTAYGYTF. The CDR3 nucleotides are TGTGCCAGCTCCGGGACAGCCTATGGCTACACCTTC.

This chain uses TRBV7-3 with TRBJ2-1; D might be TRBD2 (5 bases). Per the germline V gene, CDR1 is SGHTA and CDR2 is FQGTGA. The V end lost 1 base, the J end lost 9 bases, and 7 bases lay between the germline ends. CDR3 length: 12 amino acids. As DNA, the CDR3 is TGTGCCAGCAGCTTAATTGAGGGTGAGCAGTTCTTC. It yields the protein CASSLIEGEQFF.

This chain connects TRBV6-4 to TRBJ2-3; 8 nucleotides align to TRBD1. The CDR3 covers 12 residues. Trimming at V came to 6 bases and at J to 7 bases, leaving 3 bases not matched to a gene. Germline values: CDR1 MRHNA, CDR2 SNTAGT. The CDR3 nucleotides read TGTGCCAGCAGGGGACAGGAGAATACGCAGTATTTT. It translates to CASRGQENTQYF.